This TCR beta chain is drawn from a study of identical twins. TCRdb processed the 5' RACE reads anew with MiXCR; each CDR3 protein has one entry. Here the sample spans some 630,000 distinct CDR3 sequences, around 7.4% being singletons. Germline V CDR1 and CDR2: SGHKS, YYEKEE (reference sequence). CDR3 length: 16 residues. Germline trimming cut 4 bases from V and 4 bases from J; bases unmatched to any gene: 9. This clonotype has ten or more counts. A further study also used this sample, focusing on yellow fever vaccine responses in identical twins.

Material for sequencing was PBMCs. The chain links TRBV5-5 to TRBJ2-2, with 8 bases aligning to TRBD1. The TCR was taken from a woman younger than 30 in good health. The CDR3 region has the DNA TGTGCCAGCAGCCCCGGACAGGGTCGTGGCACCGGGGAGCTGTTTTTT. It codes for CASSPGQGRGTGELFF.